This T cell receptor beta chain was sequenced during a study of blood T cell repertoires in COVID-19. Libraries were prepared by immunoSEQ multiplex PCR; TCRdb keeps only in-frame clonotypes and omits some of them. Of some 380,000 clones in the sample, nearly 90% were seen once. The source is a man between 18 and 35 years old with active or convalescent COVID-19. Source material: peripheral blood.

The CDR3, as DNA: TGCGCCGGATGGGAGGGAATGGTCGATGGCTACACCTTC. Encoded protein: CAGWEGMVDGYTF. The chain uses TRBV10-1 and TRBJ1-2; the D is unclear. Germline CDR1 is WNHNN and CDR2 is SYGVQD (reference sequence). The CDR3 has 13 amino acids. V shed 11 bases and J shed 6 bases, with 19 bases lying between them.